Listed here are 8 T cell receptor beta chains from one sample, sequenced in a study of cytomegalovirus exposure and HLA in healthy donors. A multiplex PCR was run with 60 Vbeta primers and 13 Jbeta primers. Clones were read by immunoSEQ multiplex PCR, and TCRdb kept only the in-frame ones, dropping some. The sample shows some 140,000 clones, 70% to 80% of them seen only once. The sequenced material came from PBMCs. All receptors derive from a man aged 25-45 years in good health and CMV-seronegative.

This clone was observed a handful of times. The chain carries TRBV2 and TRBJ1-3; no clear D gene. V dropped 7 bases and J dropped 0 bases, with 10 bases sitting between them. The CDR3 covers 14 residues. CDR1 SNHLY and CDR2 FYNNEI come from the germline V gene. CDR3 DNA sequence: TGTGCCAGCAACGAGGGATACTCTGGAAACACCATATATTTT. Its translation is CASNEGYSGNTIYF.

This chain uses TRBV5-5 with TRBJ2-7; no reliable D call. Germline V gene data show CDR1 as SGHKS and CDR2 as YYEKEE (reference sequence). The length of the CDR3 is 11 residues. Trimming removed 0 bases from V and 6 bases from J, with 4 bases in between. The CDR3 sequence: CASSLASEQYF. For the CDR3, the DNA is TGTGCCAGCAGCTTGGCCAGCGAGCAGTACTTC.

The V call is TRBV9, the J call TRBJ2-3; 8 bases are shared with TRBD2. This CDR3 is built from 16 residues. The germline CDR1 and CDR2 sequences are SGDLS and YYNGEE. V lost 0 bases to trimming and J lost 5 bases; unmatched junction nucleotides: 8. The CDR3 nucleotides are TGTGCCAGCAGCGTAGGGATATTAGCGGGGATAGATACGCAGTATTTT. This sequence encodes CASSVGILAGIDTQYF.

The chain carries TRBV14 and TRBJ1-1, with a weak D call TRBD1 (5 bases). This CDR3 has 16 residues. Between the trimmed V and J ends, which lost 5 bases and 7 bases, there was a span of 23 bases. Germline V gene data show CDR1 as SGHDN and CDR2 as FVKESK. CDR3 region: CASSSQVGGWEIEAFF. CDR3 DNA sequence: TGTGCCAGCAGCTCTCAAGTCGGGGGTTGGGAAATTGAAGCTTTCTTT.

This clone was counted a few times. This chain connects TRBV28 to TRBJ1-5, with a weak D call TRBD1 (5 bases). From germline, CDR1 is MDHEN and CDR2 SYDVKM. The V end lost 3 bases, the J end lost 3 bases, and 12 bases lay between the germline ends. The CDR3 extends over 15 amino acids. This CDR3 reads CASSFNRFTNQPQHF. The DNA of the CDR3 is TGTGCCAGCAGTTTCAACAGGTTTACCAATCAGCCCCAGCATTTT.

The chain has TRBV28 and TRBJ2-3; D perhaps matches TRBD1 (6 bases). Trimming took off 5 bases at V and 5 bases at J, with 14 bases between the two ends. This CDR3 spans 14 amino acids. Germline V lookup: CDR1 MDHEN, CDR2 SYDVKM. CDR3 protein: CASSRDRSGDTQYF. CDR3 sequence (DNA): TGTGCCAGCAGTCGAGACAGGTCGGGAGATACGCAGTATTTT.

The CDR3, as DNA: TGCAGCGCTACTGAAATCACAGGAGCGGGCTACACCTTC. Translated, it gives CSATEITGAGYTF. The rearrangement joins TRBV29-1 to TRBJ1-2; D perhaps matches TRBD1 (5 bases). CDR1 is SQVTM, CDR2 ANQGSEA, per germline. V lost 7 bases and J lost 8, with 20 bases in between. The CDR3 totals 13 residues.

This rearrangement joins TRBV5-4 to TRBJ2-3; 10 bases are a match to TRBD2. This CDR3 comprises 15 residues. V was pared by 7 bases and J by 4 bases, with 9 bases of the junction left unmatched. The germline V gene encodes CDR1 SGHNT and CDR2 YYREEE (reference sequence). In DNA, the CDR3 is TGTGCCAGCCGGGCTAGCGGGGGTCTACCAGATACGCAGTATTTT. Translated, it gives CASRASGGLPDTQYF.